Following are 14 T cell receptor beta chains from one sample sequenced in a study of T cells expressing NK-cell markers (dated by TCRdb to the early 2020s). Receptor libraries were prepared by 5' RACE. Instrument used: Illumina HiSeq 2000. The reads underwent TCRdb reprocessing, giving one record for each CDR3 protein sequence and no DNA. The data table for this sample lists fewer than 7,500 distinct CDR3 sequences. The ten largest clones add up to over 50% of the sample. Material: blood T cells: a sorted CD56 or NKG2C T cell subset, CD4+ or CD8+ T cells, or bulk PBMC T cells (not recorded which). Receptors were obtained from a man between 18 and 29 years old in good health. Donor details come from another sample of the same person, matched by shared clones.

The chain carries TRBV4-3 and TRBJ2-6; TCRdb gives TRBD2 as the D gene, but with no DNA this cannot be confirmed. The CDR3 covers 18 residues. Germline CDR1 LGHNA, CDR2 YSLEER. The CDR3 sequence: CASSQGGEGSSGANVLTF.

The rearrangement uses TRBV20-1 and TRBJ2-1; lacking DNA, the TRBD1 call made by TCRdb goes unchecked. The CDR3 spans 14 residues. CDR1 DFQATT and CDR2 SNEGSKA come from the germline V gene (reference sequence). CDR3 residues: CSASGAPPYNEQFF.

The V gene is TRBV5-1, the J gene TRBJ2-5; absent DNA, TCRdb's TRBD1 call cannot be checked. The CDR3 length is 14 residues. In germline, CDR1 is SGHRS, CDR2 YFSETQ. The CDR3 spells CASSSQTGRETQYF.

This sequence joins TRBV5-6 and TRBJ2-5; TCRdb calls TRBD2, which cannot be checked without DNA. The CDR3 runs 13 residues. Germline lookup yields CDR1 SGHDT and CDR2 YYEEEE. CDR3 region: CASSPPAGGTQYF.

This rearrangement joins TRBV2 to TRBJ1-2. Germline assignment: CDR1 SNHLY and CDR2 FYNNEI. This CDR3 has 16 residues. CDR3 amino acids: CASRNSRDSLLYGYTF.

V is TRBV7-3 and J is TRBJ1-2. Germline V gene sequence: CDR1 SGHTA, CDR2 FQGTGA. There are 15 residues in the CDR3. The CDR3 region is CASSASPQLPYGYTF.

This clonotype is called medium-sized based on its frequency. The chain employs TRBV30 and TRBJ1-1; checking the TCRdb D call of TRBD1 is not possible without DNA. The CDR3 contains 16 residues. Germline CDR1 is GTSNPN and CDR2 is SVGIG (reference sequence). This CDR3 is CAWRPTWDRGRTEAFF.

V is TRBV7-8 and J is TRBJ1-6; with no DNA, the TCRdb D assignment of TRBD1 cannot be verified. This CDR3 spans 14 amino acids. Germline CDR1 is SGHVS and CDR2 is FQNEAQ. CDR3 protein: CASSLSVGQSPLHF. The full variable domain, rest sourced from reference TRBV7-8 and TRBJ1-6, is GAGVSQSPRYKVAKRGQDVALRCDPISGHVSLFWYQQALGQGPEFLTYFQNEAQLDKSGLPSDRFFAERPEGSVSTLKIQRTQQEDSAVYLCASSLSVGQSPLHFGNGTRLTVT.

The V and J genes are TRBV28 and TRBJ2-5; as DNA is missing, the TRBD1 call by TCRdb cannot be tested. CDR1 is MDHEN and CDR2 is SYDVKM in the germline V gene. The CDR3 is made up of 16 amino acids. The CDR3 loop is CASSLLGRQSQETQYF.

This chain connects TRBV6-2 or TRBV6-3 to TRBJ2-6. The CDR3 runs 16 residues. Germline CDR1 reads MNHEY; CDR2 reads SVGEGT. CDR3: CASSYSRGSGANVLTF.

J is TRBJ2-3 and V is TRBV20-1; the TRBD1 assignment by TCRdb is unverifiable without DNA. The CDR3 runs 14 residues. Looked up from germline, CDR1 is DFQATT and CDR2 is SNEGSKA (reference sequence). The CDR3 loop is CSAPDRGVTDTQYF.

The CDR3 sequence: CASSLVRQPNEQFF. This chain links TRBV5-1 with TRBJ2-1. Germline V gene data show CDR1 as SGHRS and CDR2 as YFSETQ. This CDR3 has 14 residues.

The gene calls are TRBV5-5 and TRBJ2-2; with no DNA, the TCRdb D assignment of TRBD2 cannot be verified. Germline-derived CDR1 and CDR2 are SGHKS and YYEKEE (reference sequence). The CDR3 spans 15 residues. The CDR3 is CASSLLAGVTGELFF.

V gene TRBV6-5 combines with J gene TRBJ2-7; TCRdb's assignment of TRBD1 cannot be checked, as there is no DNA. Germline V gene data show CDR1 as MNHEY and CDR2 as SVGAGI. CDR3 length equals 12 residues. The CDR3 sequence is CASGTGPYEQYF.